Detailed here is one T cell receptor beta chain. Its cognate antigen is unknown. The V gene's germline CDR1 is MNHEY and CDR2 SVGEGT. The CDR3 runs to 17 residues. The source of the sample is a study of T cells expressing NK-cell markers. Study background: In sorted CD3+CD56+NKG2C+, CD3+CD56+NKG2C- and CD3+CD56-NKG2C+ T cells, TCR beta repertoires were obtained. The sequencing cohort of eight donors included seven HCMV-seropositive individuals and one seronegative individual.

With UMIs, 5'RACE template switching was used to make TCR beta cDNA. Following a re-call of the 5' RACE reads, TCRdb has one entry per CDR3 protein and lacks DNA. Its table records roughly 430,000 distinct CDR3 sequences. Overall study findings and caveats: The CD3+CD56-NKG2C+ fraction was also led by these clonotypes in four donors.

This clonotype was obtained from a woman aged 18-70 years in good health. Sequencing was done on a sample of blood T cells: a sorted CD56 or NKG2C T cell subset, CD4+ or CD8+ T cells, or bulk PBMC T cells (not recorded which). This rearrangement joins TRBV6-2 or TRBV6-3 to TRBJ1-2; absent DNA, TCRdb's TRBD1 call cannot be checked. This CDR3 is CASSYSGTGGSGYGYTF.